This T cell receptor (beta chain) came from a study of T cells in Graves' hyperthyroidism and ophthalmopathy. It was RNA transcripts that yielded the amplified TCR beta CDR3 regions. The TCR CDR3 first-round RT-PCR relied on the HTBI primer set. MiXCR, applied by TCRdb to the multiplex PCR reads, yields one record per CDR3 protein. The top ten hold 3% to 4% of the sample, which has about 600,000 distinct CDR3 sequences, 15% to 20% seen once. The sample holds many counts of this clonotype. CDR1 and CDR2 (germline): SGHRS, YFSETQ. The germline V and J ends were trimmed by 0 bases and 8 bases, with 8 bases remaining between them. The CDR3 sequence is 12 residues long.

The TCR sequence derives from a woman between 40 and 50 years old with Graves' ophthalmopathy. The specimen was blood. The rearrangement joins TRBV5-1 to TRBJ1-1; a possible D gene is TRBD1 (6 bases). CDR3: CASSLATGEAFF. DNA for the CDR3: TGCGCCAGCAGCTTGGCGACAGGAGAAGCTTTCTTT.